This T cell receptor beta chain derives from a study of blood T cells in healthy people across ages (dated by TCRdb to between 2014 and 2016). For the study in its entirety: In model experiments, template switching captured about one uniquely barcoded TCR beta cDNA molecule for every two T cells. Age-related changes in TCR beta repertoire diversity were measured in the study by deep sequencing normalized with unique cDNA molecular identifiers. The donors were split into four age groups: young (average roughly 15 years), middle-aged (39), aged (62) and long-lived (roughly 77). To avoid experimental bias, donors of different ages were randomly spread across the sequencing lanes. Using the same blood draw, the study looked at two additional independent replicas of 1 million unique cDNA reads for two donors, one aged 18 to 30 and the other aged 80 or older.

V loses 1 base of germline sequence and J loses 2 bases, and the interval between the two ends is 9 bases. From cysteine to phenylalanine, the CDR3 is 15 amino acids long. Of the read, only the CDR3 DNA is kept; its 45 bases are in frame from base 1. For CDR1 and CDR2, the germline V gene lists SGHTA and FQGNSA. The roughly 39 donors, aged about 6 to 95 years, were systemically healthy Caucasian individuals from Russia. About 9.6 milliliters of peripheral blood were collected from each donor into EDTA-treated Vacutainer tubes. PBMCs were isolated by Ficoll-Paque density-gradient centrifugation, with at least 6 million obtained per sample. Trizol reagent was used to extract total RNA from the PBMCs, yielding at least 6 micrograms per sample. For every donor, flow cytometry on a PBMC aliquot measured the percentage of naive CD45RAhigh/CD27high T cells. The method behind the library was 5' RACE. The reads were generated on an Illumina HiSeq 2500. A second PCR of about 6 to 12 cycles was run with a J-beta primer mix and a sample-barcoded 5' primer. A template-switch 5' adaptor carrying 12 random nucleotides introduced a unique molecular identifier onto each TCR beta cDNA molecule. Each sample yielded at least 3 million CDR3-containing paired-end reads. All of the RNA was converted into first-strand cDNA using the Mint cDNA synthesis kit, with a TRBC-specific oligonucleotide serving as the primer. Following uracil-DNA glycosylase treatment, all cDNA underwent a first 18-cycle PCR with the universal primers M1SS and BC2_uni_R. In the authors' own workflow: Each sample was normalized by randomly selecting 1 million high-quality reads, each carrying a distinct molecular identifier. Reads with shared molecular identifiers were discarded instead of being binned into consensus sequences. CDR3 identification, clonotype clustering and error correction used MiTCR with a Q25 quality threshold and the strictest error-elimination algorithm. Lower-bound total TCR beta diversity was estimated with a nonparametric unseen species model using Euler transformation. The public reads were reprocessed in TCRdb via fastp at Q25 and MiXCR, keeping in-frame beta chains. When rows share a CDR3 protein, they turn into one entry using the most common DNA and genes. The V and J calls follow TCRdb's processing rather than the paper's. The sample includes hundreds of thousands of distinct CDR3 sequences, with roughly 50% observed a single time. The top ten hold 30% to 40% of the sample.

Broad study findings and their caveats: Compared with the aged group, more naive CD4+ T cells, fewer expanded clones and increased TCR diversity were shown by the long-lived group, suggesting age selection. The CMV infection status of donors was not known, potentially confounding age-related changes in expanded clonotypes. A strong correlation was found between observed TCR beta diversity and the percentage of naive T cells measured by flow cytometry. Because profiling used bulk unsorted PBMCs, naive and antigen-experienced compartments could not be compared conclusively. Total diversity estimates from one million sequenced T cells were considered lower bounds and underestimates. As age increased, observed TCR beta diversity per million T cells dropped in a roughly linear way, and a significant reduction was already evident by age 40.

The sample holds a few counts of this clonotype. Its antigen is currently not known. Within one base of it there is no much larger clone, and no base qualities were kept. The TCR was taken from a woman aged 55-69 years in good health. This receptor chain uses TRBV7-2 and TRBJ2-1; TRBD1 is a weak D gene call, 6 bases matching. Sequencing was carried out using blood. CDR3 region: CASSLGTATYNEQFF. The base sequence is TGTGCCAGCAGCTTAGGGACAGCCACCTACAATGAGCAGTTCTTC.